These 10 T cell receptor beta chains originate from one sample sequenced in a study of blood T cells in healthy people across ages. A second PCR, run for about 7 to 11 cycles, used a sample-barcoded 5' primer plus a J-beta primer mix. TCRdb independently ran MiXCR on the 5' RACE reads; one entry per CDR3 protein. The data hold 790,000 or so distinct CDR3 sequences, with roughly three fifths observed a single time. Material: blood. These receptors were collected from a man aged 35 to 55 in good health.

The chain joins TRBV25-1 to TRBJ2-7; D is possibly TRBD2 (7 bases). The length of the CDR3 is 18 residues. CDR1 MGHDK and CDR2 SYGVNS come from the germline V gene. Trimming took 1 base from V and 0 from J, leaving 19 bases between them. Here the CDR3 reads CASSESHKGGPSSYEQYF. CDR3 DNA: TGTGCCAGCAGTGAATCCCACAAGGGGGGGCCTAGCTCCTACGAGCAGTACTTC.

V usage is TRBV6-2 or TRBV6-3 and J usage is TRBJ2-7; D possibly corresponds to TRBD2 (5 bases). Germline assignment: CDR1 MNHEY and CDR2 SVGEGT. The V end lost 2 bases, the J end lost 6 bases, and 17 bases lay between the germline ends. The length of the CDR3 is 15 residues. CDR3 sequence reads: CASSYVLASLSEQYF. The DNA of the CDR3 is TGTGCCAGCAGTTACGTGCTAGCTTCGCTCTCCGAGCAGTACTTC.

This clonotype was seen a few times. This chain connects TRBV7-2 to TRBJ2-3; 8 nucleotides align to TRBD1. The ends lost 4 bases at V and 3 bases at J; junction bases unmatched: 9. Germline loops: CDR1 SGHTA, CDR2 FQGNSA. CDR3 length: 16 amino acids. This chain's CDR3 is CASSSSGTGRTDTQYF. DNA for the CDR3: TGTGCCAGCAGCTCTTCCGGGACAGGCCGTACAGATACGCAGTATTTT. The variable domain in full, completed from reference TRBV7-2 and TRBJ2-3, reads GAGVSQSPSNKVTEKGKDVELRCDPISGHTALYWYRQSLGQGLEFLIYFQGNSAPDKSGLPSDRFSAERTGGSVSTLTIQRTQQEDSAVYLCASSSSGTGRTDTQYFGPGTRLTVL.

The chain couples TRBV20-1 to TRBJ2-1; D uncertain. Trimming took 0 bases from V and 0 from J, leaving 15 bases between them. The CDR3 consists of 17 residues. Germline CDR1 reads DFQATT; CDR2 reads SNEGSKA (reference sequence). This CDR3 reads CSARDSPTGSSYNEQFF. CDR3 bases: TGCAGTGCTAGAGATTCCCCAACGGGTAGCTCCTACAATGAGCAGTTCTTC.

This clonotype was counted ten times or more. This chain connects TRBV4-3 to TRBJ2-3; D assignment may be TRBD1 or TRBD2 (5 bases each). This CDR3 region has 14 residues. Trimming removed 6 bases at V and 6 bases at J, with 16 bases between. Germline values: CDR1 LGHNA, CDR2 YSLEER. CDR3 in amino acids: CASSHSRGSDTQYF. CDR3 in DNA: TGCGCCAGCAGTCACTCGAGGGGTAGTGATACGCAGTATTTT.

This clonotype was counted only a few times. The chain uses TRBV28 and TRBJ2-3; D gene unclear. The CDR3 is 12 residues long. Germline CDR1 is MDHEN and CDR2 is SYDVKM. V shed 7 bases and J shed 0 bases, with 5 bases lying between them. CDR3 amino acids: CASIASTDTQYF. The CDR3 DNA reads TGTGCCAGCATTGCGAGCACAGATACGCAGTATTTT.

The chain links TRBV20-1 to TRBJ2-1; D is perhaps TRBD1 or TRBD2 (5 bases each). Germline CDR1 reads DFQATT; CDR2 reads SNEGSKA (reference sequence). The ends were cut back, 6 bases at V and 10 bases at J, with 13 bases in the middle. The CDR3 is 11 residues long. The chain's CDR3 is CSAPTGGEQFF. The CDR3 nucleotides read TGCAGTGCCCCTACTGGGGGAGAGCAGTTCTTC.

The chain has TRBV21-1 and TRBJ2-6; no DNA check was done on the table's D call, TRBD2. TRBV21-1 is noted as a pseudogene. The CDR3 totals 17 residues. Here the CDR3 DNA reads TGTGCCAGCAGCAAAGCATCGGAGGGGCCTGGGGCCAACGTCCTGACTTTC. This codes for CASSKASEGPGANVLTF.

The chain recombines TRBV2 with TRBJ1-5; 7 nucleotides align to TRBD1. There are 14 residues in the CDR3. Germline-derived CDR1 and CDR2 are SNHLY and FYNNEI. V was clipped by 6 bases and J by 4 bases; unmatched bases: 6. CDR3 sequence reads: CASSGDRMNQPQHF. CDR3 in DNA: TGTGCCAGCAGCGGGGACAGAATGAATCAGCCCCAGCATTTT.

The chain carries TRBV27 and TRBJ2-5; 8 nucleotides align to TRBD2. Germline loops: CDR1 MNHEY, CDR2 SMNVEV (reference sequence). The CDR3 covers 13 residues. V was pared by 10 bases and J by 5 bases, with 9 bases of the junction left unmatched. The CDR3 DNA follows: TGTGCCACCAGAGCGGGGGTCGTGGAGACCCAGTACTTC. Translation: CATRAGVVETQYF.